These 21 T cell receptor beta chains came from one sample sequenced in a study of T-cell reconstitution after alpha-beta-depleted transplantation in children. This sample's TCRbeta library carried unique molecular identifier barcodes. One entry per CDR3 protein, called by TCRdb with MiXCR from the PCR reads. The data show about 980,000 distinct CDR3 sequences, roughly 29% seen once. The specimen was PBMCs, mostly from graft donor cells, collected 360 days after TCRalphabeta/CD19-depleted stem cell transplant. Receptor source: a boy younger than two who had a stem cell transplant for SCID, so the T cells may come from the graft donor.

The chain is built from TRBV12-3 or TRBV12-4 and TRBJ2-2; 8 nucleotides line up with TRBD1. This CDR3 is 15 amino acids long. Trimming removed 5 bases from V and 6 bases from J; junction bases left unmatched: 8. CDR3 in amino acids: CASSNAGQAAGELFF. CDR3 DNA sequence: TGTGCCAGCAGTAATGCGGGACAGGCGGCCGGGGAGCTGTTTTTT.

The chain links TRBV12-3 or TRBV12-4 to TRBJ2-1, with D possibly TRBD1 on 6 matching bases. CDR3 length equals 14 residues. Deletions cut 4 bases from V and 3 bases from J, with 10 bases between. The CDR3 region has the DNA TGTGCCAGCAGTTCCCGGACAGTCTACAATGAGCAGTTCTTC. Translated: CASSSRTVYNEQFF.

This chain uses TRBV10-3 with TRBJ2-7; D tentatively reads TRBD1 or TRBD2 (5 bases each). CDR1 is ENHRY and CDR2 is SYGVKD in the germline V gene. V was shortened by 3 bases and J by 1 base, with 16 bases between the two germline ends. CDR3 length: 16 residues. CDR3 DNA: TGTGCCATCAGTGACGGTCGGGGCGTTATATCCTACGAGCAGTACTTC. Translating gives CAISDGRGVISYEQYF.

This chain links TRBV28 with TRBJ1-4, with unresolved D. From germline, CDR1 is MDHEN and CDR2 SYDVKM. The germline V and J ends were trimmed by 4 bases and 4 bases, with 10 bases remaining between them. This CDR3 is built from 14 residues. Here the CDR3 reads CASSSNPLNEKLFF. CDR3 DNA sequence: TGTGCCAGCAGTTCAAACCCCCTTAATGAAAAACTGTTTTTT.

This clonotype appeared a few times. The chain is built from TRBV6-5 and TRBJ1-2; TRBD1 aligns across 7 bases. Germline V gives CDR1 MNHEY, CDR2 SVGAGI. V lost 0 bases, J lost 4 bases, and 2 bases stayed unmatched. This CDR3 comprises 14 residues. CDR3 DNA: TGTGCCAGCAGTTACTCTCCAGGGGGCTATGGCTACACCTTC. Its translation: CASSYSPGGYGYTF.

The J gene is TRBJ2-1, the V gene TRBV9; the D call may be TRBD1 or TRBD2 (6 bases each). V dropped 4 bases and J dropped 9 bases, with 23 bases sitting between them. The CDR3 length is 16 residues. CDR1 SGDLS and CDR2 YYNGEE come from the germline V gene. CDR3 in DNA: TGTGCCAGCAGCCCTCCTCGGGGGCGTCAGGGCCTTGAGCAGTTCTTC. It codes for CASSPPRGRQGLEQFF. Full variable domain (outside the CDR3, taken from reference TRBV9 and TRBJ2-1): DSGVTQTPKHLITATGQRVTLRCSPRSGDLSVYWYQQSLDQGLQFLIQYYNGEERAKGNILERFSAQQFPDLHSELNLSSLELGDSALYFCASSPPRGRQGLEQFFGPGTRLTVL.

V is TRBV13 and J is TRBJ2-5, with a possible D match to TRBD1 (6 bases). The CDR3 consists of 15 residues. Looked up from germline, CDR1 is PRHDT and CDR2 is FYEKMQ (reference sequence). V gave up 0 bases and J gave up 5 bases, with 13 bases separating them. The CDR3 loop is CASSLGQGYEETQYF. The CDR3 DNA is TGTGCCAGCAGCTTAGGACAGGGCTATGAGGAGACCCAGTACTTC.

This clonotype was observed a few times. This chain's CDR3 is CASSHGQGGTQYF. Here the CDR3 DNA reads TGTGCCAGCAGCCATGGACAGGGAGGGACCCAGTACTTC. The V gene is TRBV12-3 or TRBV12-4, the J gene TRBJ2-5, with 8 bases aligning to TRBD1. Trimming removed 6 bases from V and 7 bases from J; junction bases left unmatched: 7. This CDR3 is built from 13 residues.

CDR3 nucleotides: TGTGCCACCAGCTTTGGACAGGGGGTCTACGAGCAGTACTTC. This gives the protein CATSFGQGVYEQYF. The rearrangement links TRBV15 to TRBJ2-7; 10 bases map to TRBD1. The CDR3 loop spans 14 amino acids. The V segment lost 5 bases and the J segment 3 bases; nucleotides outside the gene matches: 4. CDR1 is LNHNV and CDR2 is YYDKDF in the germline V gene (reference sequence).

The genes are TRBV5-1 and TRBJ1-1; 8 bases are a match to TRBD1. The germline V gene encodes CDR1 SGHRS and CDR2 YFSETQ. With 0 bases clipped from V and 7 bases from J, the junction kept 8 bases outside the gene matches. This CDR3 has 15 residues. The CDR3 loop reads CASSLAPGQEYEAFF. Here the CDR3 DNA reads TGCGCCAGCAGCTTGGCCCCGGGACAGGAGTATGAAGCTTTCTTT.

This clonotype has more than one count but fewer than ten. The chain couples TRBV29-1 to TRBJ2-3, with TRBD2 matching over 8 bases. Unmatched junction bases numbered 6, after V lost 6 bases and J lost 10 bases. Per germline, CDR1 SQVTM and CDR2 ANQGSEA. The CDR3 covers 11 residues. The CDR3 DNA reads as TGCAGCGTAACTAGCGGAGTGGCGCAGTATTTT. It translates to CSVTSGVAQYF.

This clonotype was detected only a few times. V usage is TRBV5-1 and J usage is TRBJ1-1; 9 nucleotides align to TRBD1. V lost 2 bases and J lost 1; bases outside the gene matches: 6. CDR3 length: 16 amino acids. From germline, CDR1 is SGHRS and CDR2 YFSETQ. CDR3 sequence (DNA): TGCGCCAGCAGCTTAAGGACAGGGGAGGGGAACACTGAAGCTTTCTTT. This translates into CASSLRTGEGNTEAFF.

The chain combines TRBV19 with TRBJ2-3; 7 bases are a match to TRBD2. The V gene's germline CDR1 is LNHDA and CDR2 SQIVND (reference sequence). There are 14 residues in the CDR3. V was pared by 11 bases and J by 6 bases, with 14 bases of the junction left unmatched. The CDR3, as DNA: TGTGCCTCCTGGGGGAGGGCGCGTATGGATACGCAGTATTTT. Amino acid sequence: CASWGRARMDTQYF.

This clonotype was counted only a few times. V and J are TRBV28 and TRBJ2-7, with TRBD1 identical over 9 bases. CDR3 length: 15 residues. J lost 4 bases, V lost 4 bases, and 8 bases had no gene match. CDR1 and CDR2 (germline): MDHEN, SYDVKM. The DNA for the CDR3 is TGTGCCAGCAGTTCTCGGACAGGGGTAGTTTACGAGCAGTACTTC. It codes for CASSSRTGVVYEQYF.

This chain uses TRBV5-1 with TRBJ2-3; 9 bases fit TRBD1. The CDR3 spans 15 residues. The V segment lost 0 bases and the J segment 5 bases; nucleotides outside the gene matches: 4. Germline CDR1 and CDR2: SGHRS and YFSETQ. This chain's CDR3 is CASSLVDRGIDTQYF. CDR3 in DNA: TGCGCCAGCAGCTTGGTGGACAGGGGTATAGATACGCAGTATTTT. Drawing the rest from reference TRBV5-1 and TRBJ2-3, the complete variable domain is KAGVTQTPRYLIKTRGQQVTLSCSPISGHRSVSWYQQTPGQGLQFLFEYFSETQRNKGNFPGRFSGRQFSNSRSEMNVSTLELGDSALYLCASSLVDRGIDTQYFGPGTRLTVL.

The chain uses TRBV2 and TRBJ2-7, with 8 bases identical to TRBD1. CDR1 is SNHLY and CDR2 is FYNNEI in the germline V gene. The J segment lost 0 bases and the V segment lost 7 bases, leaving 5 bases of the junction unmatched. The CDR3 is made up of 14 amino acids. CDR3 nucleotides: TGTGCCAGCATGGGACAGGCCCGCTCCTACGAGCAGTACTTC. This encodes CASMGQARSYEQYF.

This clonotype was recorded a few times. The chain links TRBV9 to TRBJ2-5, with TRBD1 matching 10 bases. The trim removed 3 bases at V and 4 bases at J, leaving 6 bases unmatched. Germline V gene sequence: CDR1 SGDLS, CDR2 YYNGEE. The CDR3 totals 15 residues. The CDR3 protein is CASSATGQGRETQYF. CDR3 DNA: TGTGCCAGCAGCGCCACGGGACAGGGGAGAGAGACCCAGTACTTC.

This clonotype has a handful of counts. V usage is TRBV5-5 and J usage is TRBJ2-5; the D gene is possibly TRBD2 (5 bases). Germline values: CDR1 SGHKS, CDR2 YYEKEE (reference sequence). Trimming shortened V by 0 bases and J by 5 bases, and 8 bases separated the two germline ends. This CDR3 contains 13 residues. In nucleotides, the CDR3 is TGTGCCAGCAGCTTGGGGGGAGACGAGACCCAGTACTTC. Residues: CASSLGGDETQYF. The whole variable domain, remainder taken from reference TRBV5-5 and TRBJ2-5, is DAGVTQSPTHLIKTRGQQVTLRCSPISGHKSVSWYQQVLGQGPQFIFQYYEKEERGRGNFPDRFSARQFPNYSSELNVNALLLGDSALYLCASSLGGDETQYFGPGTRLLVL.

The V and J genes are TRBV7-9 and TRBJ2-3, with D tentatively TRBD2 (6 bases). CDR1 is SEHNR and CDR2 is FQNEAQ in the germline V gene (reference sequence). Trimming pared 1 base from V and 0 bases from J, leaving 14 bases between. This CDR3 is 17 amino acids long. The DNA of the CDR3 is TGTGCCAGCAGCTTAGGAGGGACTGCTATTAGCACAGATACGCAGTATTTT. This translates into CASSLGGTAISTDTQYF. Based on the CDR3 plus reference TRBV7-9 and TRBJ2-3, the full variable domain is DTGVSQNPRHKITKRGQNVTFRCDPISEHNRLYWYRQTLGQGPEFLTYFQNEAQLEKSRLLSDRFSAERPKGSFSTLEIQRTEQGDSAMYLCASSLGGTAISTDTQYFGPGTRLTVL.

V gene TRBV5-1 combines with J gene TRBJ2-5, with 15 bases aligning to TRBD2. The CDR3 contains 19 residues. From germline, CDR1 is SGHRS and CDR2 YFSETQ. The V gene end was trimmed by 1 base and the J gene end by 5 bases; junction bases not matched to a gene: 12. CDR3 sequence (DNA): TGCGCCAGCAGCTTGACCGGACTAGCGGGGGGGCGTGCGAGGGAGACCCAGTACTTC. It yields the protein CASSLTGLAGGRARETQYF.

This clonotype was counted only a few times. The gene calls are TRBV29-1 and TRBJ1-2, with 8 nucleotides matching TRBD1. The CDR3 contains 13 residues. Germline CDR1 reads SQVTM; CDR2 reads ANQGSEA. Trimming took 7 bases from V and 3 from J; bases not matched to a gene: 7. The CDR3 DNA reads TGCAGCGCTACGGACAGGGAGGACTATGGCTACACCTTC. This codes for CSATDREDYGYTF.